This TCR beta chain was profiled in a study of blood T cell repertoires in COVID-19. Using immunoSEQ multiplex PCR, the repertoire was profiled, and TCRdb retains in-frame clones only, with some absent. The data contain roughly 280,000 clones, 75% to 90% of them singletons. CDR3 length: 14 residues. In germline, CDR1 is SGHRS, CDR2 YFSETQ. The trim removed 0 bases at V and 5 bases at J, leaving 5 bases unmatched. This chain links TRBV5-1 with TRBJ2-7; TRBD2 aligns across 7 bases. Sample: peripheral blood. The sequence derives from a woman in her 70s with acute or convalescent COVID-19. The CDR3 region is CASSLGLATHEQYF. CDR3 DNA sequence: TGCGCCAGCAGCTTGGGACTAGCTACCCACGAGCAGTACTTC.